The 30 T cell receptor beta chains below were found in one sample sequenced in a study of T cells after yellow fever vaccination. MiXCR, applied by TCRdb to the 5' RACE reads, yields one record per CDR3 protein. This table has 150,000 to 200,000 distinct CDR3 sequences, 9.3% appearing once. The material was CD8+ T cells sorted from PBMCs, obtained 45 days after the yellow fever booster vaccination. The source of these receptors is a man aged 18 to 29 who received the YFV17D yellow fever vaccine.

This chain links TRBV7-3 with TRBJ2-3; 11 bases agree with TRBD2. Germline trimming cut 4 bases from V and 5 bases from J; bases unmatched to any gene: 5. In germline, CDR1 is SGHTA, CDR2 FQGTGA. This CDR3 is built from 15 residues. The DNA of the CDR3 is TGTGCCAGCAGCTCCACGGGACTAGCGGAAGATACGCAGTATTTT. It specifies CASSSTGLAEDTQYF.

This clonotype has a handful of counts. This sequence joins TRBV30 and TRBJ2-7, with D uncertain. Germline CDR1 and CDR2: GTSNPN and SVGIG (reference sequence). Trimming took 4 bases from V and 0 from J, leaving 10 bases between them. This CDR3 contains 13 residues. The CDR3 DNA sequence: TGTGCCTGGACCATGGGTCACTCCTACGAGCAGTACTTC. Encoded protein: CAWTMGHSYEQYF. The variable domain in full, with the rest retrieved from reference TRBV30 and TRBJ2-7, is SQTIHQWPATLVQPVGSPLSLECTVEGTSNPNLYWYRQAAGRGLQLLFYSVGIGQISSEVPQNLSASRPQDRQFILSSKKLLLSDSGFYLCAWTMGHSYEQYFGPGTRLTVT.

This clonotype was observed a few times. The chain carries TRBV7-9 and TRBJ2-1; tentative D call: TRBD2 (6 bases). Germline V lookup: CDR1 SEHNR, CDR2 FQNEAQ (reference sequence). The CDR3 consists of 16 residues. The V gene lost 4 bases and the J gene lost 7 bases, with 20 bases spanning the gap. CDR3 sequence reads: CASSSPGGDSINEQFF. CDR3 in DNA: TGTGCCAGCAGCTCCCCCGGCGGGGATAGTATAAATGAGCAGTTCTTC.

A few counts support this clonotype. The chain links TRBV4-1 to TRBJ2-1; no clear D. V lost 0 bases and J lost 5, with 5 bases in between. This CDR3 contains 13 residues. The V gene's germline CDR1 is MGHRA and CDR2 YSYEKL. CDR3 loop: CASSQDQDNEQFF. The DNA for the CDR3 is TGCGCCAGCAGCCAAGATCAAGACAATGAGCAGTTCTTC.

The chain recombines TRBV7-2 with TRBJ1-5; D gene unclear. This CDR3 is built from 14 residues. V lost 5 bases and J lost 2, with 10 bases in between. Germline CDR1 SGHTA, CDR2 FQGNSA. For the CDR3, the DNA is TGTGCCAGCAGCCCAGGACTCGGCAATCAGCCCCAGCATTTT. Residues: CASSPGLGNQPQHF. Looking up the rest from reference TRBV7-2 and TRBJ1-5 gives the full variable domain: GAGVSQSPSNKVTEKGKDVELRCDPISGHTALYWYRQSLGQGLEFLIYFQGNSAPDKSGLPSDRFSAERTGGSVSTLTIQRTQQEDSAVYLCASSPGLGNQPQHFGDGTRLSIL.

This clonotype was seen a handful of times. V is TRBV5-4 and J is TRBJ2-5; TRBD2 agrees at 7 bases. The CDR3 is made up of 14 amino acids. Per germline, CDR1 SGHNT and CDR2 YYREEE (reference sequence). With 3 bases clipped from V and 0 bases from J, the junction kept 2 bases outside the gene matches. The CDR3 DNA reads TGTGCCAGCAGCTCGGCGGGGGACCAAGAGACCCAGTACTTC. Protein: CASSSAGDQETQYF.

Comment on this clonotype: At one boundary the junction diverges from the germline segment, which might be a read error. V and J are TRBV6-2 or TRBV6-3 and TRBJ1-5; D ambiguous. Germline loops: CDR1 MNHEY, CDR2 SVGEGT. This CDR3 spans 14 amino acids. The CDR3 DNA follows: TGTGCCAGGAGTTACTCGGGGATCATTCAGACCCAGCTTTTT. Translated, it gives CARSYSGIIQTQLF.

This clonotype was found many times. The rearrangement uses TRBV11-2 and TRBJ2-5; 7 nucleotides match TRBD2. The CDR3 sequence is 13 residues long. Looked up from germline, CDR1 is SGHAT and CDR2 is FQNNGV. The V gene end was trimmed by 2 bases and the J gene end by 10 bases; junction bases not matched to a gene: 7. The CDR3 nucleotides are TGTGCCAGCAGCTTAAGCGGGACTCCGATCCAGTACTTC. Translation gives CASSLSGTPIQYF.

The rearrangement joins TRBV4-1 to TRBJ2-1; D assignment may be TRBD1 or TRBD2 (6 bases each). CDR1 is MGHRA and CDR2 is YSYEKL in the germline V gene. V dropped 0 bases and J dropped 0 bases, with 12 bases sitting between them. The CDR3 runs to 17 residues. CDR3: CASSQEPGAGSYNEQFF. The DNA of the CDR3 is TGCGCCAGCAGCCAAGAACCGGGGGCGGGCTCCTACAATGAGCAGTTCTTC.

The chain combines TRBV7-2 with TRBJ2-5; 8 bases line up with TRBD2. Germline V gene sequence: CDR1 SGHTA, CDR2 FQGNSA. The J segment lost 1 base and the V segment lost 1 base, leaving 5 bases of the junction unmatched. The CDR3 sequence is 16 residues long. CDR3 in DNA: TGTGCCAGCAGCTTAGGTCGCGGGGGGCTCCAAGAGACCCAGTACTTC. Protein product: CASSLGRGGLQETQYF. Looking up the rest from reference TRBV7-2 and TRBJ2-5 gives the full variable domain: GAGVSQSPSNKVTEKGKDVELRCDPISGHTALYWYRQSLGQGLEFLIYFQGNSAPDKSGLPSDRFSAERTGGSVSTLTIQRTQQEDSAVYLCASSLGRGGLQETQYFGPGTRLLVL.

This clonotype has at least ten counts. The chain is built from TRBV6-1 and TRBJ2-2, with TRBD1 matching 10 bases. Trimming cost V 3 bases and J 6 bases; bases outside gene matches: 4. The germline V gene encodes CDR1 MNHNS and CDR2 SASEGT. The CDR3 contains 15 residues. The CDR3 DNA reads TGTGCCAGCAGTGATGGACAGGGGGGGCCCGGGGAGCTGTTTTTT. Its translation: CASSDGQGGPGELFF.

CDR3 sequence (DNA): TGCAGCGTCGTAGCGGGTACCCTCCAAGAGACCCAGTACTTC. The encoded protein is CSVVAGTLQETQYF. This chain joins TRBV29-1 and TRBJ2-5, with 7 bases fitting TRBD2. After removal of 6 bases from V and 1 base from J, the junction contained 8 bases not matched to a gene. This CDR3 comprises 14 residues. Germline lookup yields CDR1 SQVTM and CDR2 ANQGSEA.

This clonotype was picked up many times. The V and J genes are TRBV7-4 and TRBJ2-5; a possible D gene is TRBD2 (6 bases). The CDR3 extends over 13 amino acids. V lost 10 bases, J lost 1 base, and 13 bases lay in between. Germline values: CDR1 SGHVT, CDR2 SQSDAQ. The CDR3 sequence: CAKVRTTQETQYF. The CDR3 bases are TGTGCCAAGGTTAGGACTACCCAAGAGACCCAGTACTTC.

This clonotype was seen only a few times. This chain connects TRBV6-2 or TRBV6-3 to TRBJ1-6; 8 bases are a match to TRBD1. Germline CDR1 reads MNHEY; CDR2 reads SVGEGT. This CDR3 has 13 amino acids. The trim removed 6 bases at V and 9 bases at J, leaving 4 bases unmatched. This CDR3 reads CASRDGQGSPLHF. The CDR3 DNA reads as TGTGCCAGCAGGGATGGACAGGGTTCACCCCTCCACTTT.

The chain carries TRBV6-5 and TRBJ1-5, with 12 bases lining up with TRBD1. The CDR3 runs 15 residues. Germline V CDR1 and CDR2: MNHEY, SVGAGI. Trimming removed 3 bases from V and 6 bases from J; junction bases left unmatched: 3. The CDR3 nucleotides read TGTGCCAGCAGTTATGGGACAGGGGGCGGTCAGCCCCAGCATTTT. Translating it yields CASSYGTGGGQPQHF.

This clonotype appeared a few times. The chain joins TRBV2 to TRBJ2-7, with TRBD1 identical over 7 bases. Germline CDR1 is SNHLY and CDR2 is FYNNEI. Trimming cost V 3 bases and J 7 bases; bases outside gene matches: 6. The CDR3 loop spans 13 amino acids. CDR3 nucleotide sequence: TGTGCCAGCAGTGACTGGCCAGGGGGAGAGCAGTACTTC. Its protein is CASSDWPGGEQYF.

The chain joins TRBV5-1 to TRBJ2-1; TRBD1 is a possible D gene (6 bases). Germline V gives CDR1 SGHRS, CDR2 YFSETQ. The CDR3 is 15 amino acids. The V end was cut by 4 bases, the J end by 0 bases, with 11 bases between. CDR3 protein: CASSRGQSSYNEQFF. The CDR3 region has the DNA TGCGCCAGCAGCCGCGGACAGAGCTCCTACAATGAGCAGTTCTTC.

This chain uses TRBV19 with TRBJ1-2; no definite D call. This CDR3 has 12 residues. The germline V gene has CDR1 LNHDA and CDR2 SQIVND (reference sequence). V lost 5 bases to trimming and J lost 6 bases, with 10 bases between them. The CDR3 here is CASSFGLDGYTF. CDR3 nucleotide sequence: TGTGCCAGTAGTTTTGGTCTCGATGGCTACACCTTC.

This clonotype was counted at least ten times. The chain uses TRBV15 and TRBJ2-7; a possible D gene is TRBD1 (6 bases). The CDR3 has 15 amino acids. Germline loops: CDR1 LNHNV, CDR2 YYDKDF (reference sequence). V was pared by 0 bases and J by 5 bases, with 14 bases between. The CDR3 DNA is TGTGCCACCAGCAGAGATAAAACAGGGATTAACGAGCAGTACGTC. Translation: CATSRDKTGINEQYV.

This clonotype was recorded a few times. In nucleotides, the CDR3 is TGTGCCAGCAGTTTCTCATCGAACACTGAAGCTTTCTTT. Translating gives CASSFSSNTEAFF. This rearrangement joins TRBV12-3 or TRBV12-4 to TRBJ1-1; D is unclear. CDR3 length: 13 amino acids. Trimming removed 3 bases at V and 1 base at J, with 6 bases between.

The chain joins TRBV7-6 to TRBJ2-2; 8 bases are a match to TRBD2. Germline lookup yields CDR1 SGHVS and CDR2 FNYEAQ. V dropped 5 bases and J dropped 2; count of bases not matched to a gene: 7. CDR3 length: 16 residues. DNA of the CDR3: TGTGCCAGCAGCCCGGGAGCGGGGGAAAACACCGGGGAGCTGTTTTTT. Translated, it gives CASSPGAGENTGELFF. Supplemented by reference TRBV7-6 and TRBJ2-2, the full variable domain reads GAGVSQSPRYKVTKRGQDVALRCDPISGHVSLYWYRQALGQGPEFLTYFNYEAQQDKSGLPNDRFSAERPEGSISTLTIQRTEQRDSAMYRCASSPGAGENTGELFFGEGSRLTVL.

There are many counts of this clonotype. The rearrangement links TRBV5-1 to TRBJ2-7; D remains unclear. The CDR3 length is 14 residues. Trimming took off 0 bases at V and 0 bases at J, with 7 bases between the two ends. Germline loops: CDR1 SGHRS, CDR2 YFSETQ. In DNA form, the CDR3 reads TGCGCCAGCAGCTTGGGGTCCATCTCCTACGAGCAGTACTTC. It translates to CASSLGSISYEQYF.

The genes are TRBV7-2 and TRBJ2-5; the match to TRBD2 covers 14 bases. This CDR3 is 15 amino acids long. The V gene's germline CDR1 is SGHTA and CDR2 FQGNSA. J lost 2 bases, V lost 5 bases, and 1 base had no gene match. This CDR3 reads CASSRLAGGQETQYF. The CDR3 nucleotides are TGTGCCAGCAGCCGACTAGCGGGGGGGCAAGAGACCCAGTACTTC.

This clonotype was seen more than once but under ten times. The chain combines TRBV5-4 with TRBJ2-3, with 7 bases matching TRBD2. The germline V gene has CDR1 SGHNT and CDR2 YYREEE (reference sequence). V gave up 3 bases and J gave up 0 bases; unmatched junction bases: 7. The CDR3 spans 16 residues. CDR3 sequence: CASSYGTTRSTDTQYF. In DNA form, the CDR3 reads TGTGCCAGCAGCTACGGGACTACCCGTAGCACAGATACGCAGTATTTT.

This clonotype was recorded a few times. The CDR3 loop reads CASSDRLAGVDEQFF. For the CDR3, the DNA is TGTGCCAGCAGTGACCGACTAGCGGGGGTTGATGAGCAGTTCTTC. The rearrangement links TRBV6-4 to TRBJ2-1; 12 bases map to TRBD2. V lost 2 bases and J lost 8; bases outside the gene matches: 4. Per the germline V gene, CDR1 is MRHNA and CDR2 is SNTAGT. The CDR3 totals 15 residues.

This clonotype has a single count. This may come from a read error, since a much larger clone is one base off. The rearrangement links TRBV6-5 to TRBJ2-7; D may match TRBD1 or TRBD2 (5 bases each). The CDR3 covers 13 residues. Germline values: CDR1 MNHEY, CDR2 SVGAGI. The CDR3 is CASSLRGSYVQYF. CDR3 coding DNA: TGTGCCAGCAGTTTGAGGGGCTCCTACGTGCAGTACTTC.

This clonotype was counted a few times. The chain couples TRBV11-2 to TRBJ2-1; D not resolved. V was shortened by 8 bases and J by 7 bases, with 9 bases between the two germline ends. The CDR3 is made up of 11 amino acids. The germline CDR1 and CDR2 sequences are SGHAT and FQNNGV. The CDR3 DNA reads TGTGCCAGCTTTGGTGGGAATGAGCAGTTCTTC. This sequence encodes CASFGGNEQFF.

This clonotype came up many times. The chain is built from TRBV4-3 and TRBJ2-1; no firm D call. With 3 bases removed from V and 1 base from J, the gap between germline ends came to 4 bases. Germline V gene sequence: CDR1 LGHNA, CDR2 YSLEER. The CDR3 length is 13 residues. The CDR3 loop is CASSQYSYNEQFF. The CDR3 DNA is TGCGCCAGCAGCCAGTATTCCTACAATGAGCAGTTCTTC.

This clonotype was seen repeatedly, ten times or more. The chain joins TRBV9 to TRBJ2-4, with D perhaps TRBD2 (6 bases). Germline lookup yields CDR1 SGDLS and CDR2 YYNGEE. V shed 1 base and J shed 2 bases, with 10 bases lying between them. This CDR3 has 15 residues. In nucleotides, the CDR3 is TGTGCCAGCAGCGTACAGGAGGGTCCCAAAAACATTCAGTACTTC. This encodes CASSVQEGPKNIQYF.

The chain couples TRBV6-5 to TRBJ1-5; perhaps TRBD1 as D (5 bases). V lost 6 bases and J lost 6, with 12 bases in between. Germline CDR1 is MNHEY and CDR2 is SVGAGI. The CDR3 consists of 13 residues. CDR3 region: CASSPGPVQPQHF. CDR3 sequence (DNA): TGTGCCAGCAGCCCGGGACCCGTTCAGCCCCAGCATTTT.